This passage covers 8 T cell receptor beta chains from one sample sequenced in a study of cytomegalovirus exposure and HLA in healthy donors. Amplification used 60 Vbeta primers and 13 Jbeta primers. Some clones are missing from TCRdb's copy, which holds only in-frame ones; the method was immunoSEQ multiplex PCR. The sample holds about 91,000 clones, around 70% seen once. What was sequenced was PBMCs. Receptors were obtained from a female donor in good health and CMV-seronegative.

CDR3 amino acids: CASSTTFYEQYF. In nucleotides, the CDR3 is TGTGCCAGCAGTACCACATTCTACGAGCAGTACTTC. The genes are TRBV6-5 and TRBJ2-7; D gene uncertain. CDR1 is MNHEY, CDR2 SVGAGI, per germline. Trimming removed 5 bases at V and 3 bases at J, with 8 bases between. This CDR3 comprises 12 residues.

The chain combines TRBV12-5 with TRBJ2-3, with a weak D call TRBD1 (5 bases). The CDR3 length is 12 residues. Germline CDR1 is LGHNT and CDR2 is FRNRAP. With 1 base removed from V and 11 bases from J, the gap between germline ends came to 10 bases. In DNA, the CDR3 is TGTGCTAGTGGTTTGGGCAGCCAGGGGCAGTATTTT. It codes for CASGLGSQGQYF.

J is TRBJ2-2 and V is TRBV2; the D gene is possibly TRBD2 (6 bases). With 5 bases removed from V and 6 bases from J, the gap between germline ends came to 19 bases. The germline gives CDR1 SNHLY, CDR2 FYNNEI. The CDR3 has 16 residues. The CDR3: CASSLGGGRLAGELFF. The CDR3 DNA sequence: TGTGCCAGCAGTCTTGGTGGGGGGAGGTTAGCCGGGGAGCTGTTTTTT.

This chain connects TRBV27 to TRBJ2-2, with 7 bases matching TRBD2. CDR1 MNHEY and CDR2 SMNVEV come from the germline V gene (reference sequence). Trimming at V came to 3 bases and at J to 5 bases, leaving 12 bases not matched to a gene. CDR3 length: 17 residues. In DNA, the CDR3 is TGTGCCAGCAGTTTTCTGGCTAGCGGAGGACTTACCGGGGAGCTGTTTTTT. Amino acids: CASSFLASGGLTGELFF.

This rearrangement joins TRBV6-5 to TRBJ2-7; 11 nucleotides align to TRBD1. Germline V CDR1 and CDR2: MNHEY, SVGAGI. This CDR3 is 15 amino acids long. With V trimmed by 2 bases and J by 2 bases, 2 bases remained unmatched. CDR3 protein: CASSYRDRGAYEQYF. DNA of the CDR3: TGTGCCAGCAGTTACCGGGACAGGGGGGCCTACGAGCAGTACTTC.

The chain is built from TRBV28 and TRBJ1-2, with a tentative D call TRBD1 (6 bases). V lost 5 bases and J lost 6, with 19 bases in between. This CDR3 is 15 amino acids long. The germline CDR1 and CDR2 sequences are MDHEN and SYDVKM. This CDR3 reads CASSLPNRDDNGYTF. For the CDR3, the DNA is TGTGCCAGCAGTCTTCCCAACAGGGACGACAATGGCTACACCTTC.

The rearrangement uses TRBV7-9 and TRBJ2-5; D possibly corresponds to TRBD1 (5 bases). The germline CDR1 and CDR2 sequences are SEHNR and FQNEAQ (reference sequence). V was pared by 1 base and J by 5 bases, with 17 bases between. This CDR3 spans 16 amino acids. The CDR3 region has the DNA TGTGCCAGCAGCTTAGGGTCGGGTGGGGCCGGCGAGACCCAGTACTTC. Translating it yields CASSLGSGGAGETQYF. The complete variable domain, with remaining parts taken from reference TRBV7-9 and TRBJ2-5, reads DTGVSQNPRHKITKRGQNVTFRCDPISEHNRLYWYRQTLGQGPEFLTYFQNEAQLEKSRLLSDRFSAERPKGSFSTLEIQRTEQGDSAMYLCASSLGSGGAGETQYFGPGTRLLVL.

The V and J genes are TRBV5-1 and TRBJ2-5, with 7 bases that match TRBD2. The CDR3 contains 15 residues. Germline CDR1 and CDR2: SGHRS and YFSETQ. V gave up 4 bases and J gave up 4 bases; unmatched junction bases: 10. CDR3 loop: CASSPTGGGGETQYF. The DNA for the CDR3 is TGCGCCAGCAGCCCCACCGGTGGCGGGGGAGAGACCCAGTACTTC.